The TCR beta chain described here comes from a study of blood T cell repertoires in COVID-19. At the level of the study: Nucleic acid was either cDNA or gDNA, and it came from T cells, B-cell-depleted T cells, or PBMCs.

The CDR3 runs to 15 residues. V lost 5 bases to trimming and J lost 4 bases, with 14 bases between them. Per germline, CDR1 SGHTA and CDR2 FQGNSA. Clones were sequenced by immunoSEQ multiplex PCR, and TCRdb holds only the in-frame ones, with some missing. The repertoire includes 40,000 to 45,000 clones, roughly 89% of them detected once, and about 8.6% sits in the top ten. Material: peripheral blood. The J gene is TRBJ1-4, the V gene TRBV7-2; D is perhaps TRBD1 (6 bases). This receptor was obtained from a man aged 55-75 years with active COVID-19. This CDR3 reads CASSPETGNNEKLFF. CDR3 in DNA: TGTGCCAGCAGCCCGGAGACAGGCAATAATGAAAAACTGTTTTTT.